The entry below describes one T cell receptor beta chain. Its antigen is not identified. TCRdb's table, derived via immunoSEQ multiplex PCR, lists solely in-frame clones and lacks some. The repertoire holds approximately 110,000 clones, with approximately 90% as singletons. This entry belongs to a study of T cell responses to AZD1222 COVID-19 vaccine. Study-wide context: Pooling was applied to second doses at about 4 or about 12 weeks. Study results and caveats: The CD4 TCRs associated with vaccination extended across spike and predominated at 160-218 and 743-854. As reported, nearly half of all spike-specific TCRs target variant regions that are unmutated. Donors in the cohort were predominantly white British and more often female, and clonal diversity was possibly underestimated.

The receptor was isolated from an adult in good health. The sample in question was peripheral blood, obtained on day 0 of AZD1222 vaccination.

The DNA of the CDR3 is TGTGCCAGCAGTTACGACTTTGTCGCCCAGCATTTT. This codes for CASSYDFVAQHF. The chain uses TRBV6-2 or TRBV6-3 and TRBJ1-5; D uncertain. V lost 2 bases and J 11 bases, leaving 10 bases between the germline ends. The germline V gene encodes CDR1 MNHEY and CDR2 SVGEGT. This CDR3 comprises 12 residues.